This T cell receptor (beta chain) was sequenced in a study of memory B cells and T cells in multiple sclerosis. Sequencing used immunoSEQ multiplex PCR; TCRdb keeps in-frame clones, though not all of them. The repertoire has over 35,000 clones, about 80% of them found once; the top ten carry about 1.1%. The study, taken as a whole, reports: Clone-set sizes differed between compartments, so shared clonotype counts needed normalization.

Germline CDR1 SNHLY, CDR2 FYNNEI. The CDR3 loop spans 14 amino acids. The V end lost 9 bases, the J end lost 6 bases, and 21 bases lay between the germline ends. This clone was observed a single time. Its antigen is unknown. Separate sequencing covered autoproliferating (CFSE-dim) and non-proliferating (CFSE-high) T cells from stimulus-free culture. Pooled replicate wells came from around 5x10^7 CFSE-labeled PBMCs cultured about seven days without stimulus. Without exogenous stimuli, approximately 0.46 uM CFSE-labeled PBMCs were cultured serum-free. The sequence came from a human donor with multiple sclerosis. The sequenced sample consisted of PBMCs from blood kept in culture. The chain uses TRBV2 and TRBJ2-7; no clear D. The CDR3 DNA follows: TGTGCCAGTTCGCCCCGAAGAAGTACGGGCGAGCAGTACTTC. This codes for CASSPRRSTGEQYF.